This record concerns one T cell receptor (beta chain) sequence. Its antigen is not known. V lost 3 bases and J lost 2, with 11 bases in between. The CDR3 runs 15 residues. Germline V gives CDR1 SGDLS, CDR2 YYNGEE. This specimen comes from a study of lymphopenia after photon versus proton radiotherapy. Clones were sequenced by immunoSEQ multiplex PCR, and TCRdb holds only the in-frame ones, with some missing. The sample holds some 44,000 clones, approximately 80% seen once. Study-level findings and limits: Only patients who died were analyzed for survival; proton advantage is unproven. A bigger post-nadir fall in TCR diversity correlated inversely with survival time in deceased patients. Relative stability marked proton patients; photon patients lost diversity and naive cells. After the lymphocyte nadir, photon-treated repertoires showed oligoclonal expansion, especially of CD8+ Temra cells.

This clonotype was obtained from a woman aged 70-85 years with pancreatic cancer. The chain couples TRBV9 to TRBJ2-2; D possibly corresponds to TRBD2 (6 bases). The sequences come from peripheral blood, collected from a patient treated with proton-based radiotherapy. The CDR3 reads CASSGGTSNTGELFF. The CDR3 bases are TGTGCCAGCAGCGGTGGGACTTCCAACACCGGGGAGCTGTTTTTT.